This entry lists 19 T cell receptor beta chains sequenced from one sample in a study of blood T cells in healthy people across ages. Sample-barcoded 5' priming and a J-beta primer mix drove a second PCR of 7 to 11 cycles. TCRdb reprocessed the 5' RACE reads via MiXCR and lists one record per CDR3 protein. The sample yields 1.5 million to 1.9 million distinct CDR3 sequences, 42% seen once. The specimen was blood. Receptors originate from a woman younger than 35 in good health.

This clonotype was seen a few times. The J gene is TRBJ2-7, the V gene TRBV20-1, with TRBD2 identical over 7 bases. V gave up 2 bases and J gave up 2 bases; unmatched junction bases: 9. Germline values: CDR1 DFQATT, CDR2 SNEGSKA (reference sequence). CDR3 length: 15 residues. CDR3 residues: CSARSSGGAPYEQYF. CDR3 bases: TGCAGTGCTAGATCTAGCGGTGGAGCCCCCTACGAGCAGTACTTC.

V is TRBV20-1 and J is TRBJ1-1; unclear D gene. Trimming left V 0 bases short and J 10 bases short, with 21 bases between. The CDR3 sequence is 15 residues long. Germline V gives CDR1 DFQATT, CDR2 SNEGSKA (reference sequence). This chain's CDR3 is CSARDLGRYRTGAFF. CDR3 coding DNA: TGCAGTGCTAGAGATCTTGGCAGGTATCGAACGGGAGCTTTCTTT.

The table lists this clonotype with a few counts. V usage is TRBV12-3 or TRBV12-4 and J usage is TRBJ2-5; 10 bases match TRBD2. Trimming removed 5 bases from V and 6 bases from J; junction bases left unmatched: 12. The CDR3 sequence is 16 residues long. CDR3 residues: CASSPSLAGGGKTQYF. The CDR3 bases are TGTGCCAGCAGTCCCTCCTTAGCGGGGGGCGGAAAGACCCAGTACTTC.

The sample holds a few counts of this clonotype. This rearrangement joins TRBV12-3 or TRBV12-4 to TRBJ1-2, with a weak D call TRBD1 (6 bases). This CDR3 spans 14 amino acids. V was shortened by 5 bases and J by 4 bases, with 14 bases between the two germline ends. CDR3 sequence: CASSVRGAGYGYTF. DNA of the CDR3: TGTGCCAGCAGTGTGAGGGGGGCCGGCTATGGCTACACCTTC.

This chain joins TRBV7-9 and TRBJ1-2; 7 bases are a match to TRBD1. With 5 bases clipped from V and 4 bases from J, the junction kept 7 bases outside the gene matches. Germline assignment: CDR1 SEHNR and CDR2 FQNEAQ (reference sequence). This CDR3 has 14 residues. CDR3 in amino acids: CASSRGTAFYGYTF. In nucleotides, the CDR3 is TGTGCCAGCAGCCGTGGGACAGCTTTCTATGGCTACACCTTC.

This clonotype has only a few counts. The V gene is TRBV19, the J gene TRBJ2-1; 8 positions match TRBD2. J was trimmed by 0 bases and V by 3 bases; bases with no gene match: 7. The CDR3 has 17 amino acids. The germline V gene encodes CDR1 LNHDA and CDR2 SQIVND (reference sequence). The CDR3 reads CASSMSSGARSYNEQFF. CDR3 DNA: TGTGCCAGTAGTATGAGTAGCGGGGCCCGCTCCTACAATGAGCAGTTCTTC.

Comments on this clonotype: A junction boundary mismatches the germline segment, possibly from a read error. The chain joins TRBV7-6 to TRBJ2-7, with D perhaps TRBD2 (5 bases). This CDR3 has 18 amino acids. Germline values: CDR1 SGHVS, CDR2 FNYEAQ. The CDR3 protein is CASSLVGSSGRSYNEQYF. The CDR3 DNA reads TGTGCCAGCAGTTTAGTCGGTTCGAGCGGACGCTCCTACAATGAGCAGTACTTC.

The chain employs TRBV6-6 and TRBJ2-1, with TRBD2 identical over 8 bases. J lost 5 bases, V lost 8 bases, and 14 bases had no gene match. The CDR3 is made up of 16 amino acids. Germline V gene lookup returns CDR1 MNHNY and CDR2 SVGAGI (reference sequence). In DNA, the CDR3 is TGTGCCAGCGCAGTGAAAGCTAGCGGGTTGGACAATGAGCAGTTCTTC. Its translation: CASAVKASGLDNEQFF.

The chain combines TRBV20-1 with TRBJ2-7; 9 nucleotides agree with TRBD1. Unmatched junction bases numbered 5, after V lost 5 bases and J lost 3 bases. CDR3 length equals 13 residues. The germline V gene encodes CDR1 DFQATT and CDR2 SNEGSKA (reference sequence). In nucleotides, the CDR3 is TGCAGTGCTCACCCGGGACAGGGCTACGAGCAGTACTTC. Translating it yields CSAHPGQGYEQYF.

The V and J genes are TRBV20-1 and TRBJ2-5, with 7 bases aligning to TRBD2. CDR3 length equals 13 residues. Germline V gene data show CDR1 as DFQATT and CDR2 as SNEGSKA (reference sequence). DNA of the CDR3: TGCAGCACACCCCGGGAGGTTGGAGAGACCCAGTACTTC. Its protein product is CSTPREVGETQYF.

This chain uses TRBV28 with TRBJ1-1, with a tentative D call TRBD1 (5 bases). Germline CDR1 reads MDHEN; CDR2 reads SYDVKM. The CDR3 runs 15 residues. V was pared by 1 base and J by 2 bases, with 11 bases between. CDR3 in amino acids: CASSLLGDGNTEAFF. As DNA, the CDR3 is TGTGCCAGCAGTTTATTGGGGGATGGTAACACTGAAGCTTTCTTT.

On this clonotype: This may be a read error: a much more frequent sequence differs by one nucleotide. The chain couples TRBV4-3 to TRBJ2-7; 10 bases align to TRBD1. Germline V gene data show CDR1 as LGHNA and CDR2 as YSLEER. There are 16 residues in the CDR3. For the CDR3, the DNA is TGCGCCAGCGGCCAAGATGGGTGGGACAGGGGCTACGAGCAGTACTTC. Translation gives CASGQDGWDRGYEQYF.

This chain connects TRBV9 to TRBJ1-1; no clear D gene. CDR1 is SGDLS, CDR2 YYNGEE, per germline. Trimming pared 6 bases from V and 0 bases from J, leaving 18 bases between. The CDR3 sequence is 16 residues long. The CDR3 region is CASKVMGSLMNTEAFF. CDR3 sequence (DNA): TGTGCCAGCAAGGTCATGGGCAGCCTCATGAACACTGAAGCTTTCTTT.

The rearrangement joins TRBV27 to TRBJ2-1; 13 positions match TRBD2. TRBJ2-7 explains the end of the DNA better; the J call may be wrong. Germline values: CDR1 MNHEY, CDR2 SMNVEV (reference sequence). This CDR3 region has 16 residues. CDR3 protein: CASSRGTSGIYNEQYF. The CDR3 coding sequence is TGTGCCAGCAGTAGAGGGACTAGCGGGATCTACAATGAGCAGTACTTC.

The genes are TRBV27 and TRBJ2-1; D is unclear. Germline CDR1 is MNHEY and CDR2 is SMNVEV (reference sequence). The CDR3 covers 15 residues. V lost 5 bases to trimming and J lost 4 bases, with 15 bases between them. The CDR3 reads CASSLWAGDYNEQFF. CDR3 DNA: TGTGCCAGCAGTCTCTGGGCAGGAGATTACAATGAGCAGTTCTTC.

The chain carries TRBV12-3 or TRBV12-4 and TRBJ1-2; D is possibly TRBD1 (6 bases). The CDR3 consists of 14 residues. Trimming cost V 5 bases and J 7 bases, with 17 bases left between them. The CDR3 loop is CASSRTVTRGGYTF. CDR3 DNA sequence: TGTGCCAGCAGTAGGACAGTTACTCGGGGTGGCTACACCTTC.

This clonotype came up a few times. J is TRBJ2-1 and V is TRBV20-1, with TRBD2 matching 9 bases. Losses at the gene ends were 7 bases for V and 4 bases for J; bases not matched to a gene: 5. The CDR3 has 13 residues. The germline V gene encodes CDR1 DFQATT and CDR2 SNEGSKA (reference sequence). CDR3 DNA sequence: TGCAGTGGTTCTAGCGGGGTTTACAATGAGCAGTTCTTC. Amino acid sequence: CSGSSGVYNEQFF.

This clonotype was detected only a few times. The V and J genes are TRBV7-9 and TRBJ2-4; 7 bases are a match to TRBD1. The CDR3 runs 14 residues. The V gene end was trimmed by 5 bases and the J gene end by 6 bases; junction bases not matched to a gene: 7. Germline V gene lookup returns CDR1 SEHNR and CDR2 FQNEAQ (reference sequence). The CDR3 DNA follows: TGTGCCAGCAGCAGCGACAGGGTTGGAAACATTCAGTACTTC. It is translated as CASSSDRVGNIQYF.

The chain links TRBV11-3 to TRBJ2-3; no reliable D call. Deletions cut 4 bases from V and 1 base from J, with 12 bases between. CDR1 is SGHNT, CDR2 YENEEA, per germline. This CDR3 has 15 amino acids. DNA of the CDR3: TGTGCCAGCAGCTCGATGGGGAAAGGCACAGATACGCAGTATTTT. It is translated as CASSSMGKGTDTQYF.